This T cell receptor (beta chain) comes out of a study of T cells in Graves' hyperthyroidism and ophthalmopathy (dated by TCRdb to the late 2010s). With regard to the full study: Peripheral blood samples were taken at the time of initial diagnosis, prior to any treatment. The 75 to 100 discovery patients were divided at random into training and test sets in a 7:3 ratio. Thyroid tissue and blood T-cell repertoires from roughly 6 Graves' hyperthyroidism patients were also compared in the study. TCR V-J signatures able to tell the groups apart were searched for in a discovery cohort of 90 to 100 patients, of whom 43 had Graves' ophthalmopathy and under 65 had stable Graves' hyperthyroidism. An independent validation cohort of 18 to 20 hyperthyroidism patients and approximately 15 patients who later progressed to ophthalmopathy tested prospective prediction of ophthalmopathy. Once sampling was done, hyperthyroidism patients were given methimazole at a starting dose of 30 mg daily, whereas ophthalmopathy patients were given high-dose intravenous methylprednisolone. The paper reports TCR Vbeta CDR3 sequencing of more than 120 peripheral blood samples: approximately 41 ophthalmopathy, under 85 hyperthyroidism and around 17 progressor patients.

Points the paper makes about the study in general: During validation, the model predicted progression to ophthalmopathy a median of around six months ahead of onset, with around 71% sensitivity and 72.22% specificity. Sample size was not statistically predetermined, and blinding of investigators to group allocation was not performed. A 13 V-J signature model separated ophthalmopathy from stable hyperthyroidism, with around 91% sensitivity and roughly 81% specificity in cross-validation and 80%/75% in testing. Most expanded thyroid clonotypes (frequency above 0.001) were also detected in blood, a finding suggesting that blood repertoires may reflect thyroid immune responses.

This clonotype has ten or more counts. Its recognized antigen is unknown. The input lacks base qualities; no much larger clone sits a single base away. Spanning cysteine to phenylalanine, the CDR3 consists of 14 amino acids. Only the CDR3 DNA is retained, 42 bases long and in frame from the first base. V is cut back by 7 bases and J by 3 bases, with 2 bases in the junction unmatched. TCR beta CDR3 regions were amplified from RNA transcripts. A first-round RT-PCR of the TCR CDR3 used the HTBI primer set with the Qiagen OneStep RT-PCR kit. Libraries were constructed in a second round of multiplex PCR, after which size selection and purification were carried out. Libraries were sequenced paired-end with 100 bp reads on an Illumina HiSeq2000. The study's processing was this. SOAPnuke was used to process the raw data, with reads discarded if the reads contained adapters or uncalled bases, had a mean Phred below 15, or lacked an exact constant-primer or identifier match. High-quality paired reads were merged using COPE v1.2.5, and each unique nucleotide sequence was defined as a clonotype. Clonotypes were aligned to IMGT TRBV, TRBD and TRBJ reference segments using MiTCR v1.1. Only V-J combinations with frequency above 0.0001, covering 98% to 99.2% of repertoires, were analysed. The TCS score was defined as F50 (clonal expansion) divided by E x V (chaos), with BLOSUM62-based TCRdist calculated between CDR3 peptides within each V-J. Welch's t-statistics and random forest reduced just over 500 V-J features to 13, which were used in a naive Bayes classifier (R e1071). TCRdb ran its own pipeline on the public reads, namely fastp trimming at Q25 and MiXCR clone calling, and kept in-frame beta chains. Rows are combined by CDR3 protein, so each entry shows the most common genes and DNA. In this record, the V and J calls reflect TCRdb's handling and not the investigators' own analysis. This sample holds around 500,000 distinct CDR3 sequences; less than 15% were observed only once. The ten largest account for about 15% of the sample.

Stable Graves' hyperthyroidism was defined as the absence of progression to ophthalmopathy over 18 months of follow-up. Hyperthyroidism patients were newly diagnosed, had a disease duration of under 2 months, and were aged 18 to 65 years. The study excluded patients with uncontrolled infections, other autoimmune diseases, pregnancy or lactation. Clinical symptoms, serum thyroxine and TRAb, thyroid ultrasound, and orbital computed tomography formed the basis for the diagnoses. PBMCs were separated from 8 to 10 ml of fresh peripheral blood using Ficoll-Paque density gradient centrifugation. Total RNA was extracted with Trizol reagent, and quality was checked on an Agilent 2100 Bioanalyzer.

The chain joins TRBV12-3 or TRBV12-4 to TRBJ2-7; TRBD2 lines up with 14 middle nucleotides. This TCR was sampled from a woman aged 40 to 50 with Graves' hyperthyroidism. What was sequenced was blood. The sequenced DNA: TGTGCCAGCACCGGACTAGCGGGAGGCTACGAGCAGTACTTC. The resulting protein is CASTGLAGGYEQYF.